What follows are 14 T cell receptor beta chains derived from one specimen sequenced in a study of blood T cell repertoires in COVID-19. The data were produced by immunoSEQ multiplex PCR, yet TCRdb's version contains in-frame clones alone and is incomplete. Among over 50,000 clones listed, around 87% were seen once. The sequenced material came from peripheral blood. These receptors were collected from a human donor in a cohort sampled during active COVID-19.

The rearrangement uses TRBV28 and TRBJ1-6, with 8 bases matching TRBD1. CDR1 is MDHEN and CDR2 is SYDVKM in the germline V gene. This CDR3 is 15 amino acids long. The V and J ends lost 7 bases and 9 bases, in that order; junction bases with no gene match: 11. The CDR3 here is CASIYRGNGGSPLHF. DNA of the CDR3: TGTGCCAGCATCTACAGGGGGAATGGTGGTTCACCCCTCCACTTT.

The rearrangement joins TRBV5-6 to TRBJ2-2, with D possibly TRBD2 on 5 matching bases. Trimming shortened V by 1 base and J by 2 bases, and 15 bases separated the two germline ends. This CDR3 is 17 amino acids long. CDR1 is SGHDT, CDR2 YYEEEE, per germline. CDR3 DNA sequence: TGTGCCAGCAGCTTGTCGGTTCCCAGCGGAAACACCGGGGAGCTGTTTTTT. Amino acids: CASSLSVPSGNTGELFF.

The chain is built from TRBV4-3 and TRBJ2-1, with a tentative D call TRBD1 (5 bases). Germline V gene data show CDR1 as LGHNA and CDR2 as YSLEER. The CDR3 contains 17 residues. V was cut by 1 base and J by 2 bases, with 15 bases left in between. The DNA of the CDR3 is TGCGCCAGCAGCCAAGTCGCGACAGCAGTCGCCTACAATGAGCAGTTCTTC. Translated: CASSQVATAVAYNEQFF.

The chain couples TRBV23-1 to TRBJ2-6, with 10 nucleotides matching TRBD1. TRBV23-1 is designated an ORF whose function remains uncertain. Trimming at V came to 8 bases and at J to 1 base, leaving 8 bases not matched to a gene. The CDR3 covers 17 residues. The CDR3 DNA sequence: TGCGCCAGCCACGACAGGGGGCAAGTGTCTGGGGCCAACGTCCTGACTTTC. Amino acid sequence: CASHDRGQVSGANVLTF.

J is TRBJ2-7 and V is TRBV4-2; TRBD2 matches at 7 bases. After removal of 1 base from V and 4 bases from J, the junction contained 4 bases not matched to a gene. CDR1 is LGHNA, CDR2 YNFKEQ, per germline. The CDR3 totals 14 residues. The CDR3 DNA follows: TGTGCCAGCAGCCAAGTGGGGGGGAAGTACGAGCAGTACTTC. Its translation: CASSQVGGKYEQYF.

This chain joins TRBV12-3 or TRBV12-4 and TRBJ2-7; D gene unclear. With 4 bases removed from V and 3 bases from J, the gap between germline ends came to 7 bases. This CDR3 has 12 amino acids. The CDR3 sequence is CASSSHYYEQYF. In DNA form, the CDR3 reads TGTGCCAGCAGTTCCCACTACTACGAGCAGTACTTC.

This chain joins TRBV14 and TRBJ2-1; 8 bases are a match to TRBD1. V was clipped by 4 bases and J by 14 bases; unmatched bases: 7. Germline V lookup: CDR1 SGHDN, CDR2 FVKESK. The CDR3 runs to 12 residues. The CDR3 sequence is CASSPERTGKFF. DNA of the CDR3: TGTGCCAGCAGCCCCGAACGGACAGGGAAGTTCTTC.

The J gene is TRBJ2-1, the V gene TRBV11-3, with a tentative D call TRBD2 (7 bases). This CDR3 is built from 16 residues. CDR1 is SGHNT, CDR2 YENEEA, per germline. Trimming stripped 3 bases from V and 6 bases from J, with 18 bases between. The CDR3 loop reads CASSFTRGAGGNEQFF. The CDR3 region has the DNA TGTGCCAGCAGCTTCACCCGGGGGGCCGGCGGCAATGAGCAGTTCTTC.

The chain links TRBV19 to TRBJ2-1; D possibly corresponds to TRBD1 (5 bases). This CDR3 spans 12 amino acids. Germline CDR1 reads LNHDA; CDR2 reads SQIVND (reference sequence). Deletions cut 10 bases from V and 9 bases from J, with 16 bases between. CDR3 in amino acids: CATLDRRGEQFF. CDR3 DNA sequence: TGTGCCACCCTCGACAGAAGAGGTGAGCAGTTCTTC.

The chain links TRBV6-5 to TRBJ1-3, with D hard to call. Germline V CDR1 and CDR2: MNHEY, SVGAGI. Trimming stripped 0 bases from V and 0 bases from J, with 6 bases between. The CDR3 length is 15 residues. In DNA form, the CDR3 reads TGTGCCAGCAGTTACTCCACTCTCTCTGGAAACACCATATATTTT. It specifies CASSYSTLSGNTIYF.

This chain joins TRBV2 and TRBJ2-1; a weak D match, TRBD2 (6 bases). In germline, CDR1 is SNHLY, CDR2 FYNNEI. The CDR3 covers 15 residues. The V gene lost 1 base and the J gene lost 6 bases, with 13 bases spanning the gap. This CDR3 is CASSEDDGRGNEQFF. Here the CDR3 DNA reads TGTGCCAGCAGTGAAGACGACGGGAGAGGCAATGAGCAGTTCTTC. The complete variable domain, with remaining parts taken from reference TRBV2 and TRBJ2-1, reads EPEVTQTPSHQVTQMGQEVILRCVPISNHLYFYWYRQILGQKVEFLVSFYNNEISEKSEIFDDQFSVERPDGSNFTLKIRSTKLEDSAMYFCASSEDDGRGNEQFFGPGTRLTVL.

The chain employs TRBV7-9 and TRBJ2-5; D remains unclear. The CDR3 sequence is 11 residues long. Trimming pared 8 bases from V and 1 base from J, leaving 5 bases between. The germline V gene has CDR1 SEHNR and CDR2 FQNEAQ (reference sequence). As DNA, the CDR3 is TGTGCCAGCCGTTCCCAAGAGACCCAGTACTTC. This sequence encodes CASRSQETQYF. Together with reference TRBV7-9 and TRBJ2-5, the CDR3 gives the full variable domain: DTGVSQNPRHKITKRGQNVTFRCDPISEHNRLYWYRQTLGQGPEFLTYFQNEAQLEKSRLLSDRFSAERPKGSFSTLEIQRTEQGDSAMYLCASRSQETQYFGPGTRLLVL.

The chain recombines TRBV3-1 (or the pseudogene TRBV3-2) with TRBJ2-2; 7 bases fit TRBD1. Trimming cost V 4 bases and J 6 bases; bases outside gene matches: 14. Germline V CDR1 and CDR2: LGHDT, YNNKEL (reference sequence). The CDR3 length is 17 residues. CDR3 sequence (DNA): TGTGCCAGCAGCCCGCCTCAGACAGGGTTGGTTCCCGGGGAGCTGTTTTTT. Its protein product is CASSPPQTGLVPGELFF.

V and J are TRBV7-2 and TRBJ2-7, with 7 bases that match TRBD1. The V and J ends lost 5 bases and 1 base, in that order; junction bases with no gene match: 8. This CDR3 is 15 amino acids long. CDR1 and CDR2 from the germline V gene are SGHTA and FQGNSA. The CDR3 bases are TGTGCCAGCAGCCTCCAGGACAGGTCTTCCTACGAGCAGTACTTC. This translates into CASSLQDRSSYEQYF. Full variable domain (remainder filled in from reference TRBV7-2 and TRBJ2-7): GAGVSQSPSNKVTEKGKDVELRCDPISGHTALYWYRQSLGQGLEFLIYFQGNSAPDKSGLPSDRFSAERTGGSVSTLTIQRTQQEDSAVYLCASSLQDRSSYEQYFGPGTRLTVT.